Below, 15 T cell receptor beta chains from the same sample are listed, as sequenced in a study of cytomegalovirus exposure and HLA in healthy donors. Sequencing was performed with immunoSEQ multiplex PCR; in TCRdb, only in-frame clones are kept and a portion is missing. Of approximately 120,000 clones detected, around 94% appear once; the ten largest clones hold less than 1.5%. Sequenced: PBMCs. The receptor set was obtained from a woman under 30 in good health and CMV-seronegative.

The table lists this clone with a count of one. The V call is TRBV9, the J call TRBJ1-1; D is undetermined. The germline V gene has CDR1 SGDLS and CDR2 YYNGEE. This CDR3 has 15 amino acids. V gave up 0 bases and J gave up 1 base, with 10 bases separating them. CDR3 sequence (DNA): TGTGCCAGCAGCGTAGGTGAGTATGGGAACACTGAAGCTTTCTTT. It codes for CASSVGEYGNTEAFF.

This clone was observed a single time. The chain joins TRBV6-5 to TRBJ2-1, with D maybe TRBD1 (6 bases). The V and J ends lost 5 bases and 4 bases respectively, with 15 bases between them. The CDR3 spans 15 residues. Germline V lookup: CDR1 MNHEY, CDR2 SVGAGI. The CDR3 loop is CASSPSGTRYNEQFF. In DNA, the CDR3 is TGTGCCAGCAGTCCGTCCGGGACAAGATACAATGAGCAGTTCTTC.

The chain is built from TRBV18 and TRBJ2-1; D might be TRBD2 (5 bases). The CDR3 loop spans 14 amino acids. From germline, CDR1 is KGHSH and CDR2 LQKENI. V dropped 2 bases and J dropped 3 bases, with 8 bases sitting between them. For the CDR3, the DNA is TGTGCCAGCTCACCAGCGGGCGGCTACAATGAGCAGTTCTTC. It codes for CASSPAGGYNEQFF.

This clone was picked up one time. V is TRBV28 and J is TRBJ1-1, with D unclear. The CDR3 consists of 14 residues. V was clipped by 6 bases and J by 5 bases, with 16 bases between them. The germline CDR1 and CDR2 sequences are MDHEN and SYDVKM. The CDR3 spells CASSPRRIGTEAFF. The CDR3 DNA sequence: TGTGCCAGCAGCCCCCGCAGGATAGGAACTGAAGCTTTCTTT.

V gene TRBV2 combines with J gene TRBJ2-5; 11 bases align to TRBD2. V shed 4 bases, J shed 1 base, and the junction held 8 bases outside the gene matches. The CDR3 runs to 17 residues. Germline values: CDR1 SNHLY, CDR2 FYNNEI. CDR3 in DNA: TGTGCCAGCAGTGTTTCCCCCGGGACTAGCGGCCAAGAGACCCAGTACTTC. Encoded protein: CASSVSPGTSGQETQYF.

The chain uses TRBV28 and TRBJ2-5; TRBD1 agrees at 7 bases. Losses at the gene ends were 0 bases for V and 2 bases for J; bases not matched to a gene: 6. The CDR3 length is 16 residues. The germline CDR1 and CDR2 sequences are MDHEN and SYDVKM. Here the CDR3 DNA reads TGTGCCAGCAGTTTATGGGCCGGGACAGCTCAAGAGACCCAGTACTTC. This sequence encodes CASSLWAGTAQETQYF.

V usage is TRBV6-5 and J usage is TRBJ2-7, with D perhaps matching TRBD2 (6 bases). Trimming took 2 bases from V and 9 from J, leaving 20 bases between them. Germline CDR1 MNHEY, CDR2 SVGAGI. The CDR3 is 15 amino acids. Here the CDR3 DNA reads TGTGCCAGCAGTTACACGGTAGACGGAGGGAGCGGGCAGTACTTC. Residues: CASSYTVDGGSGQYF.

V is TRBV5-1 and J is TRBJ1-2; TRBD1 agrees at 7 bases. The CDR3 length is 14 residues. Unmatched junction bases numbered 2, after V lost 0 bases and J lost 3 bases. Germline V gives CDR1 SGHRS, CDR2 YFSETQ. DNA for the CDR3: TGCGCCAGCAGCTTGGGACAGGGAGACTATGGCTACACCTTC. It specifies CASSLGQGDYGYTF.

The J gene is TRBJ1-2, the V gene TRBV27; 8 bases align to TRBD1. In germline, CDR1 is MNHEY, CDR2 SMNVEV (reference sequence). The CDR3 has 19 amino acids. Trimming at V came to 5 bases and at J to 9 bases, leaving 26 bases not matched to a gene. The CDR3 bases are TGTGCCAGCAGTCTTTTCTTCCGGGACAGGCCCCGGGGGATCTCGAGCTACACCTTC. Its protein product is CASSLFFRDRPRGISSYTF.

The chain uses TRBV6-5 and TRBJ2-3; D possibly corresponds to TRBD2 (7 bases). Trimming shortened V by 6 bases and J by 3 bases, and 16 bases separated the two germline ends. Germline loops: CDR1 MNHEY, CDR2 SVGAGI. The CDR3 length is 15 residues. CDR3 region: CASSLGRGLTDTQYF. CDR3 DNA: TGTGCCAGCAGCCTCGGGCGGGGGCTGACAGATACGCAGTATTTT.

This rearrangement joins TRBV5-1 to TRBJ1-1; 7 nucleotides match TRBD1. V was clipped by 4 bases and J by 8 bases; unmatched bases: 5. The CDR3 has 12 amino acids. From germline, CDR1 is SGHRS and CDR2 YFSETQ. CDR3 in amino acids: CASSLKQGEAFF. The DNA for the CDR3 is TGCGCCAGCAGCCTAAAACAGGGGGAAGCTTTCTTT.

CDR3 protein: CAIMKRGGVRTDTQYF. CDR3 nucleotide sequence: TGTGCCATCATGAAGCGGGGGGGAGTTCGCACAGATACGCAGTATTTT. V is TRBV10-3 and J is TRBJ2-3; the match to TRBD2 covers 10 bases. Trimming cost V 7 bases and J 1 base; bases outside gene matches: 8. CDR1 is ENHRY and CDR2 is SYGVKD in the germline V gene. The CDR3 contains 16 residues.

J is TRBJ2-7 and V is TRBV9; TRBD2 aligns across 7 bases. The CDR3 runs 14 residues. V shed 0 bases and J 5 bases; nucleotides not matched to a gene: 5. Per the germline V gene, CDR1 is SGDLS and CDR2 is YYNGEE. The DNA of the CDR3 is TGTGCCAGCAGCGTAGGTGTGGGAGGGGACGAGCAGTACTTC. As protein: CASSVGVGGDEQYF.

J is TRBJ1-1 and V is TRBV10-2, with TRBD1 identical over 7 bases. V dropped 4 bases and J dropped 8; count of bases not matched to a gene: 19. Germline-derived CDR1 and CDR2 are WSHSY and SAAADI. This CDR3 comprises 17 residues. In nucleotides, the CDR3 is TGCGCCAGCAGTGCCATCCTCGACAGGGAAAATAGGGTGGAAGCTTTCTTT. Protein: CASSAILDRENRVEAFF.

DNA of the CDR3: TGTGCCAGCGGGACAGTCAATGAGCAGTTCTTC. This gives the protein CASGTVNEQFF. The genes are TRBV7-6 and TRBJ2-1; 7 positions match TRBD1. Germline loops: CDR1 SGHVS, CDR2 FNYEAQ. Trimming removed 8 bases from V and 6 bases from J; junction bases left unmatched: 1. CDR3 length: 11 amino acids.